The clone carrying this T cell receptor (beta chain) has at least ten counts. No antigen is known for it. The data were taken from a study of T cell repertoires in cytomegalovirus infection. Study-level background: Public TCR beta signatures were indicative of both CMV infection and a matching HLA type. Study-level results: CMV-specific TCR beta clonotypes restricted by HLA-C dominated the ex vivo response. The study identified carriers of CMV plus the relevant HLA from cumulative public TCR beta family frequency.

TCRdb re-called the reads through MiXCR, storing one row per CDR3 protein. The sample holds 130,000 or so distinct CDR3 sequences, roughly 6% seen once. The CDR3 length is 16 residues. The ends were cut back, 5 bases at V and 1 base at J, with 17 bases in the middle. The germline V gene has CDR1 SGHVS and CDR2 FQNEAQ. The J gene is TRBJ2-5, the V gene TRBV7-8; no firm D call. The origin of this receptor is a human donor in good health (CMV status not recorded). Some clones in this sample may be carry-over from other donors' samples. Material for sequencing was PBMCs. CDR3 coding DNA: TGTGCCAGCAGCCCAGCCCGGACCCGCCGCCAAGAGACCCAGTACTTC. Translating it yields CASSPARTRRQETQYF.